This T cell receptor (beta chain) was sequenced for a study of identical twins. Template switching added a universal primer binding site, and final cDNA carried unique molecular identifiers. Using its own MiXCR run on the 5' RACE reads, TCRdb lists one record per CDR3 protein. The table includes about 220,000 distinct CDR3 sequences, 7.5% detected once. The table lists this clonotype with many counts. The sample was also linked to a second study, of yellow fever vaccine responses in identical twins.

Input material: memory (CD45RO+) T cells sorted from blood. The receptor comes from a woman younger than 30 in good health.

This CDR3 reads CASSQRTSGSSVAGELFF. CDR3 DNA: TGCGCCAGCAGCCAGAGGACTAGCGGGAGTTCTGTCGCCGGGGAGCTGTTTTTT. This chain joins TRBV4-3 and TRBJ2-2, with 13 bases fitting TRBD2. Germline loops: CDR1 LGHNA, CDR2 YSLEER. This CDR3 region has 18 residues. J lost 6 bases, V lost 3 bases, and 10 bases had no gene match.